The present TCR beta chain was sequenced within a study of control samples from healthy donors and cancer patients. Libraries were prepared by immunoSEQ multiplex PCR; TCRdb keeps only in-frame clonotypes and omits some of them. Of roughly 70,000 clones in the sample, around 93% were seen once. The clonotype originates from a woman aged 30 to 39 in good health. Sequenced sample: blood.

CDR3 nucleotide sequence: TGTGCCTGGAGTGAACAGGGGGCTGGGAACACTGAAGCTTTCTTT. Amino acid sequence: CAWSEQGAGNTEAFF. V gene TRBV30 combines with J gene TRBJ1-1; 9 nucleotides align to TRBD1. Germline CDR1 is GTSNPN and CDR2 is SVGIG (reference sequence). The CDR3 has 15 amino acids. V trimming: 1 base; J trimming: 1 base; junction bases outside the gene matches: 4.